This is a list of T cell receptor beta chains from one sample in a study of blood T cell repertoires in COVID-19. The data were produced by immunoSEQ multiplex PCR, yet TCRdb's version contains in-frame clones alone and is incomplete. The sample has about 54,000 clones; roughly four fifths are singletons. Sequenced sample: peripheral blood. Source of these receptors: a woman aged 55-70 years with acute or convalescent COVID-19. Each CDR3 is given with its conserved first and last residue. The D gene is left open where the match is weak. Rows may omit the clone size; those that give it use once, few, many or a size class.

V gene: TRBV3-1/TRBV3-2
D gene: -
J gene: TRBJ2-1
clone size: -
CDR3 DNA: TGTGCCAGCAGCCAAGGTCGGGGTACTTACAATGAGCAGTTCTTC
CDR3 protein: CASSQGRGTYNEQFF

V gene: TRBV21-1
D gene: -
J gene: TRBJ1-2
clone size: -
CDR3 DNA: TGTGCCAGCAGCAAAGCCCCGGGACAGGGGCATGGCTACACCTTC
CDR3 protein: CASSKAPGQGHGYTF

V gene: TRBV2
D gene: TRBD1
J gene: TRBJ2-1
clone size: -
CDR3 DNA: TGTGCCAGCAGTATGGCCCCGACAGGGGCGTACAATGAGCAGTTCTTC
CDR3 protein: CASSMAPTGAYNEQFF

V gene: TRBV6-5
D gene: -
J gene: TRBJ2-2
clone size: -
CDR3 DNA: TGTGCCAGCAGTTCCTTAGCGGTGCCTGACACCGGGGAGCTGTTTTTT
CDR3 protein: CASSSLAVPDTGELFF

V gene: TRBV7-9
D gene: -
J gene: TRBJ2-7
clone size: few
CDR3 DNA: TGTGCCAGCAGCTTAGTTGGCATTTACGAGCAGTACTTC
CDR3 protein: CASSLVGIYEQYF

V gene: TRBV12-3/TRBV12-4
D gene: TRBD1
J gene: TRBJ1-2
clone size: -
CDR3 DNA: TGTGCCAGCAGTTTGGCAGGGGGCTATGGCTACACCTTC
CDR3 protein: CASSLAGGYGYTF

V gene: TRBV5-6
D gene: TRBD2
J gene: TRBJ2-1
clone size: -
CDR3 DNA: TGTGCCAGCAGCTTGTATAGCGGGTCCTACAATGAGCAGTTCTTC
CDR3 protein: CASSLYSGSYNEQFF

V gene: TRBV6-5
D gene: TRBD1
J gene: TRBJ2-2
clone size: -
CDR3 DNA: TGTGCCAGCAGTAGGACAGGGGGAACCGGGGAGCTGTTTTTT
CDR3 protein: CASSRTGGTGELFF

V gene: TRBV11-1
D gene: TRBD1
J gene: TRBJ1-1
clone size: -
CDR3 DNA: TGTGCCAGCAGCTCGGACAGGGGACACACTGAAGCTTTCTTT
CDR3 protein: CASSSDRGHTEAFF

V gene: TRBV9
D gene: -
J gene: TRBJ2-7
clone size: -
CDR3 DNA: TGTGCCAGCTCCTCTTCCTACGAGCAGTACTTC
CDR3 protein: CASSSSYEQYF

V gene: TRBV12-3/TRBV12-4
D gene: -
J gene: TRBJ1-2
clone size: -
CDR3 DNA: TGTGCCAGCAGTGGGGCAGTCTATGGCTACACCTTC
CDR3 protein: CASSGAVYGYTF

V gene: TRBV5-5
D gene: -
J gene: TRBJ1-1
clone size: -
CDR3 DNA: TGTGCCAGCAGCTGGGCCTTCAGGGTAGGGAACACTGAAGCTTTCTTT
CDR3 protein: CASSWAFRVGNTEAFF

V gene: TRBV7-9
D gene: -
J gene: TRBJ1-4
clone size: -
CDR3 DNA: TGTGCCAGCAGCCTTTCTACTAATGAAAAACTGTTTTTT
CDR3 protein: CASSLSTNEKLFF

V gene: TRBV6-5
D gene: -
J gene: TRBJ1-4
clone size: -
CDR3 DNA: TGTGCCAGCAGTTTCGACCGGACAGATGAAAAACTGTTTTTT
CDR3 protein: CASSFDRTDEKLFF

V gene: TRBV19
D gene: TRBD1
J gene: TRBJ1-5
clone size: -
CDR3 DNA: TGTGCCAGTAGTAAACTCCGGGACAGGGGCTCTAGCAATCAGCCCCAGCATTTT
CDR3 protein: CASSKLRDRGSSNQPQHF

V gene: TRBV28
D gene: TRBD2
J gene: TRBJ2-7
clone size: -
CDR3 DNA: TGTGCCAGCAGTTCGGCTAGCGGGGGGCCCTACGAGCAGTACTTC
CDR3 protein: CASSSASGGPYEQYF

V gene: TRBV6-5
D gene: -
J gene: TRBJ1-1
clone size: -
CDR3 DNA: TGTGCCAGCAGTTACTCGACACGGCGCACTGAAGCTTTCTTT
CDR3 protein: CASSYSTRRTEAFF

V gene: TRBV6-5
D gene: -
J gene: TRBJ2-7
clone size: -
CDR3 DNA: TGTGCCAGCAGTATAGGACAAACCTACGAGCAGTACTTC
CDR3 protein: CASSIGQTYEQYF

V gene: TRBV11-2
D gene: -
J gene: TRBJ2-1
clone size: -
CDR3 DNA: TGTGCCAGCAGCTTTGGAGGAAACAATGAGCAGTTCTTC
CDR3 protein: CASSFGGNNEQFF

V gene: TRBV5-6
D gene: TRBD1
J gene: TRBJ1-5
clone size: -
CDR3 DNA: TGTGCCAGCAGCCTGGGACAGCTTAGCAATCAGCCCCAGCATTTT
CDR3 protein: CASSLGQLSNQPQHF

V gene: TRBV19
D gene: TRBD1
J gene: TRBJ2-2
clone size: -
CDR3 DNA: TGTGCCAGTATGGATCGGACAGGGGGCGGGTACGGGGAGCTGTTTTTT
CDR3 protein: CASMDRTGGGYGELFF

V gene: TRBV9
D gene: TRBD2
J gene: TRBJ2-1
clone size: -
CDR3 DNA: TGTGCCAGCAGCGTCCATCCTGGGGTAGCGGGAGTTAGCAATGAGCAGTTCTTC
CDR3 protein: CASSVHPGVAGVSNEQFF

V gene: TRBV6-4
D gene: -
J gene: TRBJ1-6
clone size: -
CDR3 DNA: TGTGCCAGCAGCGCCGAGTCCAATTCACCCCTCCACTTT
CDR3 protein: CASSAESNSPLHF

V gene: TRBV7-9
D gene: TRBD2
J gene: TRBJ2-3
clone size: -
CDR3 DNA: TGTGCCAGCAGCCCAGGGACTAGCGGTAGCACAGATACGCAGTATTTT
CDR3 protein: CASSPGTSGSTDTQYF

V gene: TRBV27
D gene: -
J gene: TRBJ2-3
clone size: -
CDR3 DNA: TGTGCCAGCAGCTCCCCCTGGGGGACTAGCACAGATACGCAGTATTTT
CDR3 protein: CASSSPWGTSTDTQYF

V gene: TRBV7-3
D gene: -
J gene: TRBJ2-5
clone size: -
CDR3 DNA: TGTGCCAGCAGCTTACACCTAGCGGAGACCCAGTACTTC
CDR3 protein: CASSLHLAETQYF

V gene: TRBV7-6
D gene: -
J gene: TRBJ2-2
clone size: -
CDR3 DNA: TGTGCCAGCAGCTTAGAGAACATTAACACCGGGGAGCTGTTTTTT
CDR3 protein: CASSLENINTGELFF

V gene: TRBV6-4
D gene: TRBD2
J gene: TRBJ2-7
clone size: -
CDR3 DNA: TGTGCCACTCAAGATTCCACGACTAGCGGGAGGGTACACTACGAGCAGTACTTC
CDR3 protein: CATQDSTTSGRVHYEQYF

V gene: TRBV12-3/TRBV12-4
D gene: TRBD1
J gene: TRBJ1-4
clone size: -
CDR3 DNA: TGTGCCAGCAAGGGACAGGGTACTGAAAAACTGTTTTTT
CDR3 protein: CASKGQGTEKLFF

V gene: TRBV7-7
D gene: TRBD1
J gene: TRBJ2-3
clone size: -
CDR3 DNA: TGTGCTAGCAGCCCGACAGGGGGCGGCACAGATACGCAGTATTTT
CDR3 protein: CASSPTGGGTDTQYF

V gene: TRBV10-1
D gene: -
J gene: TRBJ1-2
clone size: once
CDR3 DNA: TGCGCCAGCAGTGAGTGTAAGGGAGATGGCTACACCTTC
CDR3 protein: CASSECKGDGYTF

V gene: TRBV9
D gene: TRBD2
J gene: TRBJ2-3
clone size: -
CDR3 DNA: TGTGCCAGCAGCGTACTAGCGGGAATGGGCACAGATACGCAGTATTTT
CDR3 protein: CASSVLAGMGTDTQYF

V gene: TRBV28
D gene: -
J gene: TRBJ1-2
clone size: once
CDR3 DNA: TGTGCCAGCAGCTCCACAGGGCTTAAGGGCTACACCTTC
CDR3 protein: CASSSTGLKGYTF

V gene: TRBV29-1
D gene: -
J gene: TRBJ1-4
clone size: -
CDR3 DNA: TGCAGCGTTGAACAGGGTTCCAATGAAAAACTGTTTTTT
CDR3 protein: CSVEQGSNEKLFF

V gene: TRBV3-1/TRBV3-2
D gene: TRBD1
J gene: TRBJ1-2
clone size: -
CDR3 DNA: TGTGCCAGCAGCCCGTACCGGGACAGGGACGCTTACACCTTC
CDR3 protein: CASSPYRDRDAYTF

V gene: TRBV7-9
D gene: -
J gene: TRBJ2-5
clone size: few
CDR3 DNA: TGTGCCAGCAGCACCCACGGGGGGGGACAGCGAGAGACCCAGTACTTC
CDR3 protein: CASSTHGGGQRETQYF

V gene: TRBV6-2/TRBV6-3
D gene: -
J gene: TRBJ1-2
clone size: -
CDR3 DNA: TGTGCCAGCAGTTACCACAGAGCTGGCTACACCTTC
CDR3 protein: CASSYHRAGYTF

V gene: TRBV3-1/TRBV3-2
D gene: TRBD1
J gene: TRBJ2-1
clone size: -
CDR3 DNA: TGTGCCAGCAGCCAGGGTCACAGGGACAGGCAGTTCTTC
CDR3 protein: CASSQGHRDRQFF

V gene: TRBV2
D gene: -
J gene: TRBJ2-1
clone size: -
CDR3 DNA: TGTGCCAGCAGCGTAGCAGAGAGCTCCTACAATGAGCAGTTCTTC
CDR3 protein: CASSVAESSYNEQFF

V gene: TRBV30
D gene: TRBD1
J gene: TRBJ1-5
clone size: -
CDR3 DNA: TGTGCCTGGAACCGGGACAGGGTGAGCAATCAGCCCCAGCATTTT
CDR3 protein: CAWNRDRVSNQPQHF

V gene: TRBV9
D gene: TRBD1
J gene: TRBJ1-2
clone size: -
CDR3 DNA: TGTGCCAGCAGCGCCTCCACAGGGGCCTATGGCTACACCTTC
CDR3 protein: CASSASTGAYGYTF

V gene: TRBV27
D gene: TRBD1
J gene: TRBJ1-6
clone size: -
CDR3 DNA: TGTGCCAGCAGCTCCGGGACAGGGGTCTCACCCCTCCACTTT
CDR3 protein: CASSSGTGVSPLHF

V gene: TRBV3-1/TRBV3-2
D gene: -
J gene: TRBJ1-4
clone size: -
CDR3 DNA: TGTGCCAGCAGCCAAGATACGGTTAGCGAAAAACTGTTTTTT
CDR3 protein: CASSQDTVSEKLFF

V gene: TRBV21-1
D gene: -
J gene: TRBJ2-7
clone size: -
CDR3 DNA: TGTGCCAGCAGATTCGTCCGGGAGACCTACGAGCAGTACTTC
CDR3 protein: CASRFVRETYEQYF

V gene: TRBV5-6
D gene: -
J gene: TRBJ1-4
clone size: once
CDR3 DNA: TGTGCCAGCAGCTTGGTTGGCCGGGGGACTAATGAAAAACTGTTTTTT
CDR3 protein: CASSLVGRGTNEKLFF

V gene: TRBV6-5
D gene: -
J gene: TRBJ1-6
clone size: -
CDR3 DNA: TGTGCCAGCAGACTGGACAGCTGGTCAAGTTCACCCCTCCACTTT
CDR3 protein: CASRLDSWSSSPLHF

V gene: TRBV6-2/TRBV6-3
D gene: -
J gene: TRBJ2-1
clone size: -
CDR3 DNA: TGTGCCAGCAGTTACTTGGCGGGATACAATGAGCAGTTCTTC
CDR3 protein: CASSYLAGYNEQFF

V gene: TRBV24-1
D gene: -
J gene: TRBJ1-1
clone size: -
CDR3 DNA: TGTGCCACCAGTGACAAGCGAAGCGACAGAGACACTGAAGCTTTCTTT
CDR3 protein: CATSDKRSDRDTEAFF

V gene: TRBV5-5
D gene: TRBD2
J gene: TRBJ2-7
clone size: -
CDR3 DNA: TGTGCCAGCAGCTTGGAGACTAGCGGGGCCTACGAGCAGTACTTC
CDR3 protein: CASSLETSGAYEQYF